The 25 T cell receptor beta chains below come from one sample, sequenced in a study of T cell clones after liver transplantation. The table came from immunoSEQ multiplex PCR; TCRdb's copy has only in-frame clones and leaves some out. The top ten hold approximately 0.55% of the sample, which has roughly 73,000 clones, 80% seen once. This material consisted of CD4+ T cells from blood, taken before liver transplant. These TCRs come from a human donor who received a liver transplant.

There are a few counts of this clone. The chain couples TRBV13 to TRBJ2-4; 8 bases agree with TRBD1. The germline gives CDR1 PRHDT, CDR2 FYEKMQ (reference sequence). V lost 5 bases and J lost 7; bases outside the gene matches: 10. This CDR3 comprises 15 residues. The CDR3 region is CASSGQGQVANIQYF. The CDR3 DNA reads as TGTGCCAGCAGCGGACAGGGACAGGTAGCGAACATTCAGTACTTC.

This chain's CDR3 is CASSPSFPAQSSYNEQFF. CDR3 sequence (DNA): TGTGCCAGCAGTCCCTCCTTTCCGGCCCAGAGCTCCTACAATGAGCAGTTCTTC. The chain links TRBV27 to TRBJ2-1, with unresolved D. CDR3 size: 18 residues. Trimming removed 5 bases at V and 0 bases at J, with 20 bases between. Germline V gene data show CDR1 as MNHEY and CDR2 as SMNVEV (reference sequence).

The chain recombines TRBV18 with TRBJ1-1; D gene ambiguous. The CDR3 is made up of 13 amino acids. The germline gives CDR1 KGHSH, CDR2 LQKENI. The V end lost 7 bases, the J end lost 0 bases, and 9 bases lay between the germline ends. The CDR3, as DNA: TGTGCCAGCTGCGGCCTATTGAACACTGAAGCTTTCTTT. It specifies CASCGLLNTEAFF.

This chain joins TRBV28 and TRBJ2-5; weak D call: TRBD2 (6 bases). The length of the CDR3 is 15 residues. The V end was cut by 3 bases, the J end by 2 bases, with 13 bases between. Germline CDR1 MDHEN, CDR2 SYDVKM. CDR3 nucleotide sequence: TGTGCCAGCAGTTTGTTCGGGACTGAGCAAGAGACCCAGTACTTC. This translates into CASSLFGTEQETQYF.

In this sample, this clone turned up a few times. V and J are TRBV7-2 and TRBJ1-2; 9 bases map to TRBD1. With V trimmed by 4 bases and J by 7 bases, 7 bases remained unmatched. This CDR3 contains 14 residues. Germline CDR1 reads SGHTA; CDR2 reads FQGNSA. This chain's CDR3 is CASSSTYRGLGYTF. The CDR3 coding sequence is TGTGCCAGCAGCTCTACTTACAGGGGGCTTGGCTACACCTTC. Full variable domain (missing parts from reference TRBV7-2 and TRBJ1-2): GAGVSQSPSNKVTEKGKDVELRCDPISGHTALYWYRQSLGQGLEFLIYFQGNSAPDKSGLPSDRFSAERTGGSVSTLTIQRTQQEDSAVYLCASSSTYRGLGYTFGSGTRLTVV.

The chain uses TRBV18 and TRBJ1-1; 7 positions agree with TRBD1. The CDR3 runs 15 residues. Per germline, CDR1 KGHSH and CDR2 LQKENI. The junction had 6 bases not matched to a gene; V was cut back by 3 bases and J by 2 bases. The CDR3 nucleotides are TGTGCCAGCTCACCCCGACAGGGTGATAACACTGAAGCTTTCTTT. It yields the protein CASSPRQGDNTEAFF.

The J gene is TRBJ1-4, the V gene TRBV6-1; the D is unclear. The germline CDR1 and CDR2 sequences are MNHNS and SASEGT. Trimming removed 1 base at V and 7 bases at J, with 13 bases between. The CDR3 extends over 15 amino acids. The CDR3 DNA reads as TGTGCCAGCAGTGAAGGGGTACATTCGGGTGAAAAACTGTTTTTT. It is translated as CASSEGVHSGEKLFF.

This clone came up once. This sequence joins TRBV28 and TRBJ1-2; D call uncertain. CDR3 size: 11 residues. Trimming stripped 10 bases from V and 7 bases from J, with 13 bases between. CDR1 and CDR2 (germline): MDHEN, SYDVKM. This CDR3 reads CAIQRVAGYTF. The DNA of the CDR3 is TGTGCCATCCAAAGGGTTGCTGGCTACACCTTC.

V gene TRBV6-5 combines with J gene TRBJ1-1; a weak D match, TRBD1 (5 bases). Trimming pared 2 bases from V and 5 bases from J, leaving 18 bases between. CDR1 and CDR2 (germline): MNHEY, SVGAGI. The CDR3 contains 16 residues. The CDR3 DNA reads as TGTGCCAGCAGTTACCGGCAGGGTTATACGGGGACTGAAGCTTTCTTT. This translates into CASSYRQGYTGTEAFF.

The J gene is TRBJ2-4, the V gene TRBV29-1, with 8 bases identical to TRBD2. There are 14 residues in the CDR3. J lost 9 bases, V lost 2 bases, and 9 bases had no gene match. Per germline, CDR1 SQVTM and CDR2 ANQGSEA. The CDR3: CSVEWGGRYGIQYF. CDR3 nucleotide sequence: TGCAGCGTTGAATGGGGCGGGAGGTACGGCATTCAGTACTTC.

The rearrangement uses TRBV6-1 and TRBJ2-1; 8 nucleotides match TRBD1. Germline V gene sequence: CDR1 MNHNS, CDR2 SASEGT. Trimming removed 0 bases from V and 7 bases from J; junction bases left unmatched: 11. The CDR3 is 17 amino acids. The CDR3 coding sequence is TGTGCCAGCAGTGAAGCGCAACGGGGACAGGATCCAAATGAGCAGTTCTTC. This encodes CASSEAQRGQDPNEQFF.

This sequence joins TRBV28 and TRBJ2-1; 9 bases match TRBD2. Trimming took 6 bases from V and 3 from J; bases not matched to a gene: 12. Per germline, CDR1 MDHEN and CDR2 SYDVKM. CDR3 size: 17 residues. The CDR3 reads CASSSWGAGGFYNEQFF. The CDR3 DNA is TGTGCCAGCAGCTCCTGGGGAGCGGGAGGCTTCTACAATGAGCAGTTCTTC.

The chain employs TRBV11-2 and TRBJ2-1; 7 bases line up with TRBD2. Germline V gene data show CDR1 as SGHAT and CDR2 as FQNNGV. CDR3 length: 17 amino acids. J gave up 6 bases and V 3 bases, and 14 bases lay outside the gene matches. In DNA form, the CDR3 reads TGTGCCAGCAGCTTCCAACCGACTAGCCTTTCCGGCAATGAGCAGTTCTTC. Its translation is CASSFQPTSLSGNEQFF.

CDR3 nucleotide sequence: TGCGCCAGCAGCTTGGCCCAGGTGAACACTGAAGCTTTCTTT. Protein: CASSLAQVNTEAFF. This sequence joins TRBV5-1 and TRBJ1-1; the D is unclear. The CDR3 sequence is 14 residues long. V lost 0 bases and J lost 0, with 6 bases in between. CDR1 and CDR2 from the germline V gene are SGHRS and YFSETQ.

V usage is TRBV19 and J usage is TRBJ1-2; D remains ambiguous. V gave up 8 bases and J gave up 5 bases, with 12 bases separating them. Germline CDR1 is LNHDA and CDR2 is SQIVND (reference sequence). The CDR3 runs 12 residues. In nucleotides, the CDR3 is TGTGCCAGTGGGGTGAGATTGTATGGCTACACCTTC. It codes for CASGVRLYGYTF.

This sequence joins TRBV2 and TRBJ2-3; 8 positions agree with TRBD1. Germline V lookup: CDR1 SNHLY, CDR2 FYNNEI. The V gene end was trimmed by 9 bases and the J gene end by 2 bases; junction bases not matched to a gene: 10. The CDR3 loop spans 15 amino acids. The CDR3 region has the DNA TGTGCCAGTAATGGACAGGGACTTCACACAGATACGCAGTATTTT. This sequence encodes CASNGQGLHTDTQYF. Drawing the rest from reference TRBV2 and TRBJ2-3, the complete variable domain is EPEVTQTPSHQVTQMGQEVILRCVPISNHLYFYWYRQILGQKVEFLVSFYNNEISEKSEIFDDQFSVERPDGSNFTLKIRSTKLEDSAMYFCASNGQGLHTDTQYFGPGTRLTVL.

The rearrangement joins TRBV6-5 to TRBJ1-2; TRBD1 might be the D (5 bases). Trimming removed 2 bases from V and 4 bases from J, with 5 bases in between. The germline gives CDR1 MNHEY, CDR2 SVGAGI. This CDR3 region has 12 residues. CDR3 loop: CASSYGGYGYTF. The CDR3 region has the DNA TGTGCCAGCAGTTACGGGGGCTATGGCTACACCTTC.

CDR3 protein: CASSVSSSTDTQYF. CDR3 bases: TGTGCCAGCAGCGTATCCTCGAGCACAGATACGCAGTATTTT. The genes are TRBV9 and TRBJ2-3, with D hard to call. Germline V CDR1 and CDR2: SGDLS, YYNGEE. The CDR3 totals 14 residues. The V and J ends lost 1 base and 0 bases respectively, with 6 bases between them.

The CDR3 DNA reads TGTGCCAGCAGTTCATCCCCGTCCAGATACAATGAGCAGTTCTTC. Its protein is CASSSSPSRYNEQFF. V is TRBV28 and J is TRBJ2-1; D remains ambiguous. The V and J ends lost 4 bases and 4 bases respectively, with 14 bases between them. There are 15 residues in the CDR3. Germline V gene lookup returns CDR1 MDHEN and CDR2 SYDVKM.

The rearrangement uses TRBV18 and TRBJ2-7, with 13 positions matching TRBD2. This CDR3 has 15 amino acids. From germline, CDR1 is KGHSH and CDR2 LQKENI. V was pared by 6 bases and J by 2 bases, with 4 bases of the junction left unmatched. In nucleotides, the CDR3 is TGTGCCAGCTCCCCGGGACTAGCGGGGCCCTACGAGCAGTACTTC. Amino acids: CASSPGLAGPYEQYF.

The chain employs TRBV30 and TRBJ1-1; TRBD1 aligns across 7 bases. This CDR3 has 13 residues. The J segment lost 7 bases and the V segment lost 2 bases, leaving 7 bases of the junction unmatched. Germline V gene sequence: CDR1 GTSNPN, CDR2 SVGIG (reference sequence). CDR3 protein: CAWSIEGASEAFF. CDR3 nucleotides: TGTGCCTGGAGTATTGAGGGGGCGAGTGAAGCTTTCTTT.

The chain recombines TRBV10-3 with TRBJ1-1, with D possibly matching TRBD1 (5 bases). The CDR3 totals 13 residues. Trimming removed 7 bases at V and 6 bases at J, with 15 bases between. Germline CDR1 ENHRY, CDR2 SYGVKD. CDR3 sequence (DNA): TGTGCCATCATGCGGCAGGGCGATCCTGAAGCTTTCTTT. Translated: CAIMRQGDPEAFF.

This clone was counted a few times. The chain couples TRBV28 to TRBJ1-1; no clear D gene. Per the germline V gene, CDR1 is MDHEN and CDR2 is SYDVKM. The V gene lost 6 bases and the J gene lost 3 bases, with 8 bases spanning the gap. The length of the CDR3 is 12 residues. CDR3 DNA: TGTGCCAGCAGGGGCTCAGACACTGAAGCTTTCTTT. It specifies CASRGSDTEAFF.

The chain has TRBV7-9 and TRBJ2-5; maybe TRBD1 (5 bases). V was trimmed by 1 base and J by 2 bases, leaving 14 bases between them. The CDR3 extends over 16 amino acids. Germline loops: CDR1 SEHNR, CDR2 FQNEAQ (reference sequence). The chain's CDR3 is CASSLGPGRSQETQYF. In DNA, the CDR3 is TGTGCCAGCAGCTTAGGCCCAGGGCGGTCTCAAGAGACCCAGTACTTC.

The rearrangement joins TRBV19 to TRBJ2-7; TRBD1 matches at 7 bases. The ends lost 6 bases at V and 3 bases at J; junction bases unmatched: 11. The CDR3 has 15 residues. Germline CDR1 LNHDA, CDR2 SQIVND (reference sequence). The CDR3 region has the DNA TGTGCCAGTAGCCAGACGGACAGGCGAAACTACGAGCAGTACTTC. It codes for CASSQTDRRNYEQYF.